This T cell receptor (beta chain) was recorded in a study of T cells after yellow fever vaccination. V lost 4 bases and J lost 7, with 10 bases in between. The CDR3 is 13 residues long. Per germline, CDR1 SGHDN and CDR2 FVKESK. TCRdb re-derived calls from the 5' RACE reads in MiXCR, one entry per CDR3 protein. The sample contains roughly 520,000 distinct CDR3 sequences, 21% of which appear only once. The sample consisted of PBMCs, taken roughly 20 days after the first yellow fever vaccination. The chain recombines TRBV14 with TRBJ2-2, with D hard to call. The sequence was obtained from a man between 18 and 35 years old who received the YFV17D yellow fever vaccine. In DNA form, the CDR3 reads TGTGCCAGCAGCCCCCGGACGGGCGGGGAGCTGTTTTTT. Translated, it gives CASSPRTGGELFF.